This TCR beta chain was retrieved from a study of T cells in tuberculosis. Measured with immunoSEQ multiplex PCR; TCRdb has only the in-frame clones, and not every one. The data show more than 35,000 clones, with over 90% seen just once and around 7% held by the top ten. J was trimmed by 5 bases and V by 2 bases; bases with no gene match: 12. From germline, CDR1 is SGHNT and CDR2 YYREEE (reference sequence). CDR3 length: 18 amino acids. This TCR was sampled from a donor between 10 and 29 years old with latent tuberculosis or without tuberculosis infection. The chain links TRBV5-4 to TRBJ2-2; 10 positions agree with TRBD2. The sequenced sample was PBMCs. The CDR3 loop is CASSLEGNSGRRTGELFF. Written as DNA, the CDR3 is TGTGCCAGCAGCTTAGAAGGGAATAGCGGGAGGAGAACCGGGGAGCTGTTTTTT.